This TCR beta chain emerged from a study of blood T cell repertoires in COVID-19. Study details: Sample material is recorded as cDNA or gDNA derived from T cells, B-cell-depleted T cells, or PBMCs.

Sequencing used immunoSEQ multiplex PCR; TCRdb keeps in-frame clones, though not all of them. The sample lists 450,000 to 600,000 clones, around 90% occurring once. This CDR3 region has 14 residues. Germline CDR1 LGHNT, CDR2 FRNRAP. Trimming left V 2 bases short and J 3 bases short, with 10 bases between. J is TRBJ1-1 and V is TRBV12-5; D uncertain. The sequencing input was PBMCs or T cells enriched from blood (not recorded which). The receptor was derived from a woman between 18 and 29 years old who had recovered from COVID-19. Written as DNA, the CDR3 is TGTGCTAGTGGTTTGATTAGGGAGTACACTGAAGCTTTCTTT. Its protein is CASGLIREYTEAFF.